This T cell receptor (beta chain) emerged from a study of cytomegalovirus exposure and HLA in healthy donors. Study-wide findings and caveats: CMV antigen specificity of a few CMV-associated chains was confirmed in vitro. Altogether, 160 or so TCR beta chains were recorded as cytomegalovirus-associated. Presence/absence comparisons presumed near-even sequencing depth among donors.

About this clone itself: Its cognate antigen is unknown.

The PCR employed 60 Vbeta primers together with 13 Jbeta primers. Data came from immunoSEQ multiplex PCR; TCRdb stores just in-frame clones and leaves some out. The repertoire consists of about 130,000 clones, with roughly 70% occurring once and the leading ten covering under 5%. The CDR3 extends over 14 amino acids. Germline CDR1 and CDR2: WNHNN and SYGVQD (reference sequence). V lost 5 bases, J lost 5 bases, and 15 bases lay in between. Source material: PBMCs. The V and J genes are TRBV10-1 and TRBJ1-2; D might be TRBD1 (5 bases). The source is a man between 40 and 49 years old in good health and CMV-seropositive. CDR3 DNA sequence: TGCGCCAGCAGTAGTTCCGTGACAGCTTATGGCTACACCTTC. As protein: CASSSSVTAYGYTF.